These 14 T cell receptor beta chains came from one sample sequenced in a study of blood T cell repertoires in COVID-19 (TCRdb year 2020). The library was obtained by the immunoSEQ multiplex PCR assay. TCRdb provides this immuneACCESS table in a form limited to in-frame rearrangements. Some clones are lacking; in checked studies, under half of them reflect an unresolved V gene, and why the rest are absent is not known. The sample has about 130,000 clones on record, around 76% of them singletons. The ten most abundant clones make up around 6.2% of the sample. The sample taken for sequencing was peripheral blood. The receptors come from a man aged 80 or over with COVID-19, enrolled during active disease.

The DNA for the CDR3 is TGTGCCAGCTCAGTCACAGGGGGCAATGAGCAGTTCTTC. This encodes CASSVTGGNEQFF. The genes are TRBV18 and TRBJ2-1; TRBD1 matches at 8 bases. The CDR3 covers 13 residues. Germline V gives CDR1 KGHSH, CDR2 LQKENI. Germline trimming cut 5 bases from V and 6 bases from J; bases unmatched to any gene: 3.

The chain employs TRBV21-1 and TRBJ2-3; TRBD2, the D gene given by the table, was not confirmed from the DNA. TRBV21-1 is given as a pseudogene. The CDR3 runs 15 residues. In DNA, the CDR3 is TGTGCCAGCAGCAAAGAAATGACTAGCACAGATACGCAGTATTTT. It translates to CASSKEMTSTDTQYF.

The V and J genes are TRBV28 and TRBJ2-7, with TRBD1 as a possible D gene (7 bases). This CDR3 has 14 amino acids. Germline values: CDR1 MDHEN, CDR2 SYDVKM. The CDR3 coding sequence is TGTGCGACGACCCGGCAGGGGGGCTCCTACGAGCAGTACTTC. Protein sequence: CATTRQGGSYEQYF. The full variable domain, completed using reference TRBV28 and TRBJ2-7, is DVKVTQSSRYLVKRTGEKVFLECVQDMDHENMFWYRQDPGLGLRLIYFSYDVKMKEKGDIPEGYSVSREKKERFSLILESASTNQTSMYLCATTRQGGSYEQYFGPGTRLTVT.

Many counts were recorded for this clone. The rearrangement links TRBV6-5 to TRBJ1-2; D call uncertain. The CDR3 length is 14 residues. Germline V gives CDR1 MNHEY, CDR2 SVGAGI. Trimming stripped 2 bases from V and 2 bases from J, with 9 bases between. The DNA of the CDR3 is TGTGCCAGCAGTTACCGACGGAGGAACTATGGCTACACCTTC. This sequence encodes CASSYRRRNYGYTF.

The rearrangement links TRBV19 to TRBJ2-3, with TRBD2 matching 10 bases. The germline CDR1 and CDR2 sequences are LNHDA and SQIVND (reference sequence). The CDR3 runs 14 residues. J was trimmed by 6 bases and V by 5 bases; bases with no gene match: 5. The CDR3 DNA follows: TGTGCCAGTAGTCGGACTAGCGGAGCGGATACGCAGTATTTT. As protein: CASSRTSGADTQYF.

As regards this clone: The same CDR3 arises from other DNA sequences in this sample as well. The chain is built from TRBV5-1 and TRBJ2-3; 12 bases map to TRBD2. J lost 1 base, V lost 0 bases, and 0 bases had no gene match. Germline CDR1 is SGHRS and CDR2 is YFSETQ. This CDR3 is built from 16 residues. The CDR3 DNA reads as TGCGCCAGCAGCTTGGGACTAGCGGGGGGCACAGATACGCAGTATTTT. This codes for CASSLGLAGGTDTQYF.

V gene TRBV19 combines with J gene TRBJ1-5; D remains unclear. Trimming shortened V by 4 bases and J by 2 bases, and 15 bases separated the two germline ends. The CDR3 spans 16 residues. Germline lookup yields CDR1 LNHDA and CDR2 SQIVND (reference sequence). Here the CDR3 DNA reads TGTGCCAGTAGTAAGGAGGGCCAGCCTGGCAATCAGCCCCAGCATTTT. Translating gives CASSKEGQPGNQPQHF. The full variable domain, completed using reference TRBV19 and TRBJ1-5, is DGGITQSPKYLFRKEGQNVTLSCEQNLNHDAMYWYRQDPGQGLRLIYYSQIVNDFQKGDIAEGYSVSREKKESFPLTVTSAQKNPTAFYLCASSKEGQPGNQPQHFGDGTRLSIL.

The rearrangement links TRBV7-3 to TRBJ2-3; D call uncertain. There are 13 residues in the CDR3. The germline CDR1 and CDR2 sequences are SGHTA and FQGTGA. V lost 2 bases and J lost 1, with 4 bases in between. The CDR3 sequence is CASSLHGTDTQYF. The CDR3 DNA reads as TGTGCCAGCAGCTTACATGGCACAGATACGCAGTATTTT.

This clone was detected once. This chain uses TRBV7-9 with TRBJ1-2; no definite D call. CDR1 and CDR2 from the germline V gene are SEHNR and FQNEAQ (reference sequence). This CDR3 has 15 amino acids. The V end lost 0 bases, the J end lost 5 bases, and 13 bases lay between the germline ends. The CDR3 sequence: CASSLAEALAYGYTF. In DNA form, the CDR3 reads TGTGCCAGCAGCTTAGCGGAGGCCCTCGCTTATGGCTACACCTTC.

The count of this clone is one. The rearrangement links TRBV19 to TRBJ2-7; possibly TRBD1 for D (6 bases). The germline CDR1 and CDR2 sequences are LNHDA and SQIVND (reference sequence). The CDR3 sequence is 14 residues long. V was cut by 6 bases and J by 5 bases, with 17 bases left in between. In nucleotides, the CDR3 is TGTGCCAGTAGATATACAGGGATGCGGGACGAGCAGTACTTC. Amino acids: CASRYTGMRDEQYF.

V and J are TRBV27 and TRBJ2-1; D is uncertain. V was pared by 0 bases and J by 9 bases, with 9 bases between. Germline CDR1 MNHEY, CDR2 SMNVEV (reference sequence). The CDR3 contains 13 residues. The CDR3 loop is CASSLSSRGEQFF. The CDR3 DNA is TGTGCCAGCAGTTTATCGTCGAGAGGTGAGCAGTTCTTC.

The V and J genes are TRBV4-1 and TRBJ1-6, with 8 bases identical to TRBD1. J gave up 7 bases and V 4 bases, and 6 bases lay outside the gene matches. CDR3 length: 15 residues. CDR1 is MGHRA, CDR2 YSYEKL, per germline. This CDR3 reads CASSLFWTGNSPLHF. For the CDR3, the DNA is TGCGCCAGCAGCCTTTTTTGGACAGGGAATTCACCCCTCCACTTT.

This clone showed up just a few times. The chain recombines TRBV7-9 with TRBJ2-4; TRBD1 agrees at 9 bases. V trimming: 1 base; J trimming: 6 bases; junction bases outside the gene matches: 1. The CDR3 length is 14 residues. Germline CDR1 and CDR2: SEHNR and FQNEAQ (reference sequence). The CDR3 DNA is TGTGCCAGCAGCTTAGGACAGGGGGGAAACATTCAGTACTTC. Its protein is CASSLGQGGNIQYF.

V and J are TRBV7-6 and TRBJ2-3; 9 nucleotides align to TRBD2. The CDR3 spans 16 residues. Trimming at V came to 4 bases and at J to 2 bases, leaving 7 bases not matched to a gene. Germline V gene data show CDR1 as SGHVS and CDR2 as FNYEAQ. In nucleotides, the CDR3 is TGTGCCAGCAGCTCGCTAGCGGGACTTACCACAGATACGCAGTATTTT. Translated: CASSSLAGLTTDTQYF.